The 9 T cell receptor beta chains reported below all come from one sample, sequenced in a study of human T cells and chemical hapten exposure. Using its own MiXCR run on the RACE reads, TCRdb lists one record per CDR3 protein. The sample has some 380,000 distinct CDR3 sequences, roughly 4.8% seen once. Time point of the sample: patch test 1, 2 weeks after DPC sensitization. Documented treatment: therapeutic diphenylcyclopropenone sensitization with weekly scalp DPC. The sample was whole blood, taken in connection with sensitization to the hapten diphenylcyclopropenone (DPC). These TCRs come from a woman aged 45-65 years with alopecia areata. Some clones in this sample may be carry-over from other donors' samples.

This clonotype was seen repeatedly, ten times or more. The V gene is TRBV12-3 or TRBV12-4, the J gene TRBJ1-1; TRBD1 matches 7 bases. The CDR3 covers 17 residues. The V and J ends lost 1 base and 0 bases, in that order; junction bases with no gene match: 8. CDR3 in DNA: TGTGCCAGCAGTTTAGGAGGGGGCTGGGACATGAACACTGAAGCTTTCTTT. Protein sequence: CASSLGGGWDMNTEAFF.

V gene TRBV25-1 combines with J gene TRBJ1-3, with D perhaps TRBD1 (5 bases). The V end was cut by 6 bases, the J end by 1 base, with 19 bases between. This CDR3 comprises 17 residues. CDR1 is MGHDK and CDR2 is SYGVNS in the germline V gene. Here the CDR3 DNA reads TGTGCCAGCAGAAGCAGGGAGAAAAAATCATCTGGAAACACCATATATTTT. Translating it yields CASRSREKKSSGNTIYF. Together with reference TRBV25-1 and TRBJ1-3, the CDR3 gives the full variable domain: EADIYQTPRYLVIGTGKKITLECSQTMGHDKMYWYQQDPGMELHLIHYSYGVNSTEKGDLSSESTVSRIRTEHFPLTLESARPSHTSQYLCASRSREKKSSGNTIYFGEGSWLTVV.

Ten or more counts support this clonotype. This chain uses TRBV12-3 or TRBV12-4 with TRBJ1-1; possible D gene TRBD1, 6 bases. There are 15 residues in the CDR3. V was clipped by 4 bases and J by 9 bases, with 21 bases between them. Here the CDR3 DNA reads TGTGCCAGCAGTTCTAGCGCCAGGGGACACTACAAAGCTTTCTTT. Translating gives CASSSSARGHYKAFF.

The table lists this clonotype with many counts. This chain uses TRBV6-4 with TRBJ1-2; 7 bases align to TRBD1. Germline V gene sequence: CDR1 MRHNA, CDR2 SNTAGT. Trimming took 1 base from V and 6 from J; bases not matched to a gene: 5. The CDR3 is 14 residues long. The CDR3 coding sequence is TGTGCCAGCAGTGACTGGGGACAGAGAGATGGCTACACCTTC. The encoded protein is CASSDWGQRDGYTF.

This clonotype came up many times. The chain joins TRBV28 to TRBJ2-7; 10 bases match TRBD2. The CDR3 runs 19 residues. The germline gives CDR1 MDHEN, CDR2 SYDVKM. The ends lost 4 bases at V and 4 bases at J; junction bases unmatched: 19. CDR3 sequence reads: CASSSARISGRDGPYEQYF. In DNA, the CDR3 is TGTGCCAGCAGTTCGGCCCGGATAAGCGGGAGGGATGGGCCTTACGAGCAGTACTTC.

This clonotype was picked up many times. The CDR3, as DNA: TGTGCCAGCAGTGAAGGGGCTAGCGGGGGTCGCACAGATACGCAGTATTTT. This codes for CASSEGASGGRTDTQYF. The V gene is TRBV2, the J gene TRBJ2-3; 10 nucleotides line up with TRBD2. The germline gives CDR1 SNHLY, CDR2 FYNNEI. J gave up 1 base and V 1 base, and 5 bases lay outside the gene matches. CDR3 length equals 17 residues.

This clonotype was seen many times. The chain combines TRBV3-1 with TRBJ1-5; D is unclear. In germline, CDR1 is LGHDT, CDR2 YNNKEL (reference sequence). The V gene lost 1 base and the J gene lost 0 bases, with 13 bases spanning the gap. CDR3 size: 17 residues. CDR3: CASSQGTASYSNQPQHF. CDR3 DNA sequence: TGTGCCAGCAGCCAAGGTACGGCCAGTTATAGCAATCAGCCCCAGCATTTT.

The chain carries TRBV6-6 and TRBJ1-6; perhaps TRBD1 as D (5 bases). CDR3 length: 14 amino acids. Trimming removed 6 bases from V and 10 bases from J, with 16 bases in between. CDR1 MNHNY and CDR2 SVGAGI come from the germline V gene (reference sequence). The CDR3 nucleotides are TGTGCCAGCAGGGGCAGGGATAACAACTCACCCCTCCACTTT. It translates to CASRGRDNNSPLHF.

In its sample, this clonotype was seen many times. Here the CDR3 DNA reads TGTGCCAGCAGTTACGACGGGGATCAGCCCCAGCATTTT. Translated, it gives CASSYDGDQPQHF. V and J are TRBV6-5 and TRBJ1-5; D is uncertain. Germline CDR1 and CDR2: MNHEY and SVGAGI. V was pared by 2 bases and J by 5 bases, with 7 bases between. The CDR3 runs 13 residues.